The TCR beta chain under discussion was sequenced for a study of T cell repertoires in cytomegalovirus infection. Study-wide context: Shared public TCR beta signatures pointed to both CMV infection and a matching HLA type.

The length of the CDR3 is 13 residues. Between the trimmed V and J ends, which lost 5 bases and 2 bases, there was a span of 8 bases. Germline CDR1 reads SEHNR; CDR2 reads FQNEAQ (reference sequence). The study's findings and limits: CMV carriers with the relevant HLA were identified by cumulative public TCR beta family frequency. Across the ex vivo response, the dominant clonotypes were HLA-C-restricted CMV-specific TCR beta clonotypes.

Comment on this clonotype: What it binds is unknown.

TCRdb called the reads again in MiXCR, with one record for every CDR3 protein. Of about 680,000 distinct CDR3 sequences in the sample, less than 25% were seen once. The gene calls are TRBV7-9 and TRBJ2-3; D remains ambiguous. The sequence was obtained from a human donor in good health (CMV status not recorded). Some clones in this sample may be carry-over from other donors' samples. The material sequenced was CD8+ T cells from PBMCs. The CDR3 nucleotides are TGTGCCAGCAGCCGGACGGACACAGATACGCAGTATTTT. The encoded protein is CASSRTDTDTQYF. Full variable domain (outside the CDR3, taken from reference TRBV7-9 and TRBJ2-3): DTGVSQNPRHKITKRGQNVTFRCDPISEHNRLYWYRQTLGQGPEFLTYFQNEAQLEKSRLLSDRFSAERPKGSFSTLEIQRTEQGDSAMYLCASSRTDTDTQYFGPGTRLTVL.